One and the same sample provided the 5 T cell receptor beta chains below, sequenced in a study of blood T cell repertoires in COVID-19. The repertoire was sequenced with immunoSEQ multiplex PCR; TCRdb's copy has only in-frame clones and lacks some. The sample contains 150,000 to 200,000 clones, about nine tenths of which appear only once. The sequencing sample was made of peripheral blood. All receptors come from a man in his sixties with active or convalescent COVID-19.

The CDR3 DNA is TGTGCTAGTGGTAACACCCAGGGGGCGCTGGGCAATCAGCCCCAGCATTTT. Encoded protein: CASGNTQGALGNQPQHF. This chain uses TRBV12-5 with TRBJ1-5, with 8 bases identical to TRBD1. With 5 bases clipped from V and 2 bases from J, the junction kept 11 bases outside the gene matches. CDR1 is LGHNT, CDR2 FRNRAP, per germline. The CDR3 extends over 17 amino acids.

The chain links TRBV7-9 to TRBJ2-4; D possibly corresponds to TRBD1 (5 bases). CDR1 is SEHNR, CDR2 FQNEAQ, per germline (reference sequence). The CDR3 sequence is 15 residues long. V lost 4 bases and J 3 bases, leaving 13 bases between the germline ends. The CDR3 DNA is TGTGCCAGCAGCTCGTCCACAGGTCTCAAAAACATTCAGTACTTC. As protein: CASSSSTGLKNIQYF. The full variable domain, in which reference TRBV7-9 and TRBJ2-4 provide the parts outside the CDR3, is DTGVSQNPRHKITKRGQNVTFRCDPISEHNRLYWYRQTLGQGPEFLTYFQNEAQLEKSRLLSDRFSAERPKGSFSTLEIQRTEQGDSAMYLCASSSSTGLKNIQYFGAGTRLSVL.

The gene calls are TRBV5-1 and TRBJ2-7, with TRBD1 as a possible D gene (6 bases). Trimming took 0 bases from V and 2 from J, leaving 12 bases between them. CDR1 is SGHRS and CDR2 is YFSETQ in the germline V gene. The CDR3 is 15 amino acids. CDR3: CASSLVAGATYEQYF. As DNA, the CDR3 is TGCGCCAGCAGCTTGGTCGCAGGGGCTACCTACGAGCAGTACTTC.

This rearrangement joins TRBV6-5 to TRBJ2-2; D possibly corresponds to TRBD1 (5 bases). Germline CDR1 is MNHEY and CDR2 is SVGAGI. The CDR3 is made up of 15 amino acids. Trimming shortened V by 6 bases and J by 0 bases, and 11 bases separated the two germline ends. The CDR3 DNA follows: TGTGCCAGCAGAAGGGGCTCTACGAACACCGGGGAGCTGTTTTTT. Translation: CASRRGSTNTGELFF.

The V call is TRBV27, the J call TRBJ1-2; perhaps TRBD1 as D (6 bases). V lost 7 bases to trimming and J lost 6 bases, with 12 bases between them. CDR1 MNHEY and CDR2 SMNVEV come from the germline V gene (reference sequence). CDR3 length: 12 amino acids. CDR3 sequence: CASKGGLDGYTF. CDR3 DNA sequence: TGTGCCAGCAAGGGGGGGCTAGATGGCTACACCTTC.